The clone carrying this T cell receptor (beta chain) was recorded a few times. Its antigen is unknown. With the Oncomine TCR Beta short-read assay, DNA from cultured CD4+ T cells was sequenced. The genomic DNA was obtained from cultured CD4+ T cells by extraction with the QIAamp micro DNA kit. TCRdb passed the PCR reads through MiXCR, listing each CDR3 protein once. The table records about 11,000 distinct CDR3 sequences, 41% of them present only once. Treatment in this sample: roughly ten-day PBMC culture with coronavirus spike peptide pools or control peptides (ViraFEST assay). This entry is derived from a study of vaccination and CD4 T cells after COVID-19. Study-wide background: Each participant underwent a two-dose regimen of either the BNT162b2 or the mRNA-1273 vaccine. Post-COVID draws followed diagnosis by a median approximately 100 days (range 35 to 161). Overlapping spike peptides served as the stimulus for the cells. These peptides came from SARS-CoV-2 and from the common cold coronaviruses HCoV-NL63, HCoV-OC43 and HCoV-229E.

Between the trimmed V and J ends, which lost 6 bases and 0 bases, there was a span of 6 bases. The CDR3 length is 12 residues. The V gene's germline CDR1 is DFQATT and CDR2 SNEGSKA (reference sequence). Sequencing was performed on CD4+ T cells from blood, cultured in vitro, taken after SARS-CoV-2 vaccination. The sequence came from a human donor who had recovered from COVID-19. This sequence joins TRBV20-1 and TRBJ1-3; D gene uncertain. Here the CDR3 reads CSAISSGNTIYF. The CDR3 DNA reads as TGCAGTGCCATAAGCTCTGGAAACACCATATATTTT.